What follows is one T cell receptor (beta chain) and its context. The CDR3 length is 12 residues. Germline CDR1 is SGHVS and CDR2 is FNYEAQ. Trimming cost V 5 bases and J 9 bases; bases outside gene matches: 6. These data are taken from a study of T cells after yellow fever vaccination. TCRdb recomputed calls from the 5' RACE reads with MiXCR, one row per CDR3 protein. This table holds some 400,000 distinct CDR3 sequences, around 20% found once. The rearrangement links TRBV7-6 to TRBJ2-7; 8 bases are shared with TRBD1. The sequenced sample was PBMCs, obtained before the yellow fever booster vaccination. The source is a man aged 18 to 29 who received the YFV17D yellow fever vaccine. The CDR3, as DNA: TGTGCCAGCAGCACCGGACAGGGTTTGCAGTACTTC. Protein: CASSTGQGLQYF.